This is a list of T cell receptor beta chains from one sample in a study of T-cell reconstitution after alpha-beta-depleted transplantation in children. TCRdb re-derived calls from the PCR reads in MiXCR, one entry per CDR3 protein. The sample lists approximately 350,000 distinct CDR3 sequences; 10% to 13% were seen once. The source was PBMCs from the stem cell graft donor, collected from the stem cell graft. These receptors all come from a human donor who donated a stem cell graft to a child with acute lymphoblastic leukemia. The conserved cysteine and the conserved F or W are not part of the CDR3 here. Size values are once, few and many counts, or a class for expanded clones, and some rows have none.

CDR3	J	size	V
SAMKTGLRTEAF	TRBJ1-1	few	TRBV29-1
SVVGREDYGYT	TRBJ1-2	many	TRBV29-1
ASGRREGRDEQF	TRBJ2-1	many	TRBV12-3/TRBV12-4
ASSQDRYEEGTAF	TRBJ1-1	many	TRBV4-3
SGRGGGAGNEQF	TRBJ2-1	few	TRBV20-1
ASRWGRELPLH	TRBJ1-6	few	TRBV6-1
ASSQGPGEDEQY	TRBJ2-7	many	TRBV4-1
ASSRTAGSYGYT	TRBJ1-2	NA	TRBV12-3/TRBV12-4
ASTLLADTGELF	TRBJ2-2	few	TRBV27
ASSPTGDDYNEQF	TRBJ2-1	few	TRBV18
SASGTDSNQPQH	TRBJ1-5	NA	TRBV20-1